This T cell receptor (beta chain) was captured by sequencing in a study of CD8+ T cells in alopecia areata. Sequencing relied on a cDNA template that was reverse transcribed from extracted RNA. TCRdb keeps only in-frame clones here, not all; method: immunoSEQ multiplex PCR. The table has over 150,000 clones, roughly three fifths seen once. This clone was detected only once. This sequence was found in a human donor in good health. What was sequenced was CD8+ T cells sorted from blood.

The CDR3: CASSQVPLAGLNHTQYF. For the CDR3, the DNA is TGCGCCAGCAGCCAAGTTCCCCTAGCGGGGCTAAATCATACGCAGTATTTT. The chain carries TRBV4-1 and TRBJ2-3; 9 nucleotides align to TRBD2. The germline CDR1 and CDR2 sequences are MGHRA and YSYEKL. V shed 1 base and J 7 bases; nucleotides not matched to a gene: 12. CDR3 length equals 17 residues.